Only one count was recorded for the clone carrying this T cell receptor (beta chain). TCRdb's table, derived via immunoSEQ multiplex PCR, lists solely in-frame clones and lacks some. The sample consists of some 150,000 clones, about 86% of them appearing once. This sample was taken from a study of radiation and T cells in renal cell carcinoma. Time point indicated: blood 4 weeks post-SBRT, at nephrectomy. The sample's treatment: 15 Gy SBRT to primary tumor, nephrectomy 4 weeks later. The V gene's germline CDR1 is SGHKS and CDR2 YYEKEE (reference sequence). The J segment lost 1 base and the V segment lost 4 bases, leaving 3 bases of the junction unmatched. This CDR3 spans 14 amino acids.

The receptor was derived from a woman between 50 and 59 years old with renal cell carcinoma. The chain carries TRBV5-5 and TRBJ1-1; 8 bases fit TRBD1. This specimen consisted of blood, obtained from a patient whose treatment included radiotherapy and nephrectomy. The CDR3 region is CASSRTGKNTEAFF. The CDR3 DNA reads TGTGCCAGCAGCCGGACAGGGAAGAACACTGAAGCTTTCTTT. The variable domain in full, with the rest retrieved from reference TRBV5-5 and TRBJ1-1, is DAGVTQSPTHLIKTRGQQVTLRCSPISGHKSVSWYQQVLGQGPQFIFQYYEKEERGRGNFPDRFSARQFPNYSSELNVNALLLGDSALYLCASSRTGKNTEAFFGQGTRLTVV.